This TCR beta chain appears in the sequencing data of a study of metastatic and nonmetastatic thyroid tumors. Not a single patient had been given any form of treatment at any point before undergoing thyroid surgery. TCRdb reprocessed the PCR reads via MiXCR. The data hold some 40,000 clones, with approximately 13% observed a single time. The receptor was isolated from a female donor with papillary thyroid cancer or a benign thyroid nodule (not recorded which). Some clones in this sample may be carry-over from other donors' samples. Sequencing used blood.

DNA of the CDR3: TGTGCCAGCAGTTATAGACTAGCGGATTCTAACGAGCAGTACTTC. It encodes CASSYRLADSNEQYF. The chain joins TRBV6-2 or TRBV6-3 to TRBJ2-7; 9 bases map to TRBD2. The length of the CDR3 is 15 residues. Germline V gene data show CDR1 as MNHEY and CDR2 as SVGEGT. Losses at the gene ends were 3 bases for V and 5 bases for J; bases not matched to a gene: 8.